The clone carrying this T cell receptor (beta chain) turned up a few times. Its antigen is not known. As every portion of the isolated RNA was reverse transcribed, the sequencing read expressed TCRB transcripts. Assay used: immunoSEQ multiplex PCR; TCRdb lists only in-frame clones, some missing. The table includes fewer than 350,000 clones, 14% to 15% detected once. This entry is derived from a study of beta chain features in type 1 diabetes. Points from the study as a whole: Across all four CD4+ subsets, people with type 1 diabetes showed modestly shorter TCRB CDR3s. Any role of HLA type in TCRB rearrangement remained unresolved here.

The V gene lost 6 bases and the J gene lost 4 bases, with 10 bases spanning the gap. This CDR3 is built from 12 residues. In germline, CDR1 is SNHLY, CDR2 FYNNEI. This receptor was obtained from a man between 18 and 35 years old with type 1 diabetes. The source material was naive CD4+ T cells from blood. This chain uses TRBV2 with TRBJ2-7, with a possible D match to TRBD1 (5 bases). The CDR3 DNA is TGTGCCAGCAGCCCCGACAGATACGAGCAGTACTTC. This translates into CASSPDRYEQYF.